This T cell receptor beta chain was sequenced for a study of T cell changes during pregnancy in multiple sclerosis. The CDR3 contains 13 residues. Trimming at V came to 3 bases and at J to 6 bases, leaving 3 bases not matched to a gene. Germline CDR1 and CDR2: LNHDA and SQIVND (reference sequence). Here immunoSEQ multiplex PCR was the method, and the copy in TCRdb shows in-frame clones only, minus some. The repertoire holds some 85,000 clones, with around 94% as singletons. This material consisted of peripheral blood, taken in the third trimester of pregnancy. This sequence originates from a female donor with multiple sclerosis, enrolled in a pregnancy study. The chain recombines TRBV19 with TRBJ2-7, with 9 bases matching TRBD1. The CDR3 DNA is TGTGCCAGTAGTATTGGGACAGGGTCCGAGCAGTACTTC. It encodes CASSIGTGSEQYF.